This T cell receptor (beta chain) was identified during a study of T cells after yellow fever vaccination. Across the whole study: Fractions of low cell number were prepared using SMART-Seq v4 Ultra Low Input.

As TCR cDNA was made by 5'RACE template switching, a universal primer site and UMIs were added. One entry per CDR3 protein results from TCRdb running MiXCR on the 5' RACE reads. The sample consists of around 330,000 distinct CDR3 sequences, less than 4.5% of them appearing once. This clonotype was observed a few times. Deletions cut 3 bases from V and 5 bases from J, with 14 bases between. Germline V lookup: CDR1 SGHRS, CDR2 YFSETQ. The CDR3 is 14 residues long. The receptor's source is a man in his late teens or twenties who received the YFV17D yellow fever vaccine. The sample was PBMCs, taken on the day of the yellow fever booster vaccination. The rearrangement uses TRBV5-1 and TRBJ1-1; D is unresolved. The CDR3 nucleotides are TGCGCCAGCAGCTCTCAGAGGTCACGGACTGAAGCTTTCTTT. It specifies CASSSQRSRTEAFF.